This TCR beta chain was documented in a study of blood T cells in healthy people across ages. As regards this clonotype: Its specificity is unknown.

The people who gave samples were healthy Caucasians from Russia, aged about 6 to 100. Study results and caveats: In these data, TCR beta diversity tracked strongly with naive T cell percentage. Because sorting was not performed, PBMCs prevented conclusive naive versus antigen-experienced comparison.

Primers used in a second PCR of about 7 to 11 cycles were a sample-barcoded 5' primer and a J-beta primer mix. Each cDNA molecule was tagged by a template-switch adaptor with 12 random nucleotides. TCRdb ran MiXCR on the 5' RACE reads and lists one entry per CDR3 protein. Of fewer than 1.5 million distinct CDR3 sequences listed, 42% are singletons. The CDR3 runs 16 residues. Germline CDR1 is MNHNS and CDR2 is SASEGT. V shed 6 bases, J shed 2 bases, and the junction held 11 bases outside the gene matches. The clonotype comes from a woman under 30 in good health. Sequencing was carried out using blood. The chain couples TRBV6-1 to TRBJ1-2; TRBD1 agrees at 8 bases. The CDR3 spells CASSTLAGTGNYGYTF. The CDR3 DNA reads TGTGCCAGCAGCACCCTTGCCGGGACAGGAAACTATGGCTACACCTTC.